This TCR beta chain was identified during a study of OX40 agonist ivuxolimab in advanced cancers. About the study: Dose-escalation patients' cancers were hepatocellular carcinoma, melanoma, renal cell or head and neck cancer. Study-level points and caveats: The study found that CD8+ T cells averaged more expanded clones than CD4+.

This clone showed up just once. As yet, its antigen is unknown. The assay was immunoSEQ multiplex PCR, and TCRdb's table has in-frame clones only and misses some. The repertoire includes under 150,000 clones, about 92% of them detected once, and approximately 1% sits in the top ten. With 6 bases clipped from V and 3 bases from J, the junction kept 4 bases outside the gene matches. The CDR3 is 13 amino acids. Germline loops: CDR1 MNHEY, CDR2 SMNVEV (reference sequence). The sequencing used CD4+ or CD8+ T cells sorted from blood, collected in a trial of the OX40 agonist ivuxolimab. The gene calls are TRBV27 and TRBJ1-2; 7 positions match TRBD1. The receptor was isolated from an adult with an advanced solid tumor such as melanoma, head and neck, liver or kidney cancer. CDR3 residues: CASRTGDHYGYTF. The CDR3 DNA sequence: TGTGCCAGCAGAACAGGGGACCACTATGGCTACACCTTC.